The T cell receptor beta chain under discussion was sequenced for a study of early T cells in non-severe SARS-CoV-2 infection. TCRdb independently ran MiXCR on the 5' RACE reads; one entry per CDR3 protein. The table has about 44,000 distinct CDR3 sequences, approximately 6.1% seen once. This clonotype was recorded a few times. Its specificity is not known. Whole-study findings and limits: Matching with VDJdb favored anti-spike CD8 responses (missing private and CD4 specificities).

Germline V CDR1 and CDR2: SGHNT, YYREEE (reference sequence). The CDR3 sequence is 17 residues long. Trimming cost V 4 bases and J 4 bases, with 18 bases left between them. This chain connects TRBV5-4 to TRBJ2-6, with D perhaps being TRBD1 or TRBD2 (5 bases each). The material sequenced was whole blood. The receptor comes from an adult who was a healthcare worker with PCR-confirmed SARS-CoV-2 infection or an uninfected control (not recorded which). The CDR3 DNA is TGTGCCAGCAGCCCAGGGACGGTGGTCTCCGGGGCCAACGTCCTGACTTTC. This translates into CASSPGTVVSGANVLTF.